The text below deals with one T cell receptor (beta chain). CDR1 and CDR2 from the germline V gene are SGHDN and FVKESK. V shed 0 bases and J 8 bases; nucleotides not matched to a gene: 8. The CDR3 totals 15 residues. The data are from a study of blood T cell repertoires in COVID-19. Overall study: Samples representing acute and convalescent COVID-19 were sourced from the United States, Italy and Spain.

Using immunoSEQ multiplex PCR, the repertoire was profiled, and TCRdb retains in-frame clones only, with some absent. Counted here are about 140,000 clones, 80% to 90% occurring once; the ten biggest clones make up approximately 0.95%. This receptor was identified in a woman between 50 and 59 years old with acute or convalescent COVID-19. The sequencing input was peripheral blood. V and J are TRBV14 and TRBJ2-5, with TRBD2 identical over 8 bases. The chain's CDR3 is CASSQEVAGIGTQYF. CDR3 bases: TGTGCCAGCAGCCAAGAGGTAGCGGGAATCGGCACCCAGTACTTC.